These 22 T cell receptor beta chains share one sample of origin, sequenced in a study of cytomegalovirus exposure and HLA in healthy donors (dated by TCRdb to between 2016 and 2019). Library creation used the immunoSEQ multiplex PCR assay. For the multiplex PCR, a mixture combining 60 forward primers for TCR Vbeta segments and 13 reverse primers for TCR Jbeta segments was used. Imported from immuneACCESS, the table was reduced by TCRdb to in-frame sequences with V and J called. These copies leave out some clones; in studies compared against another copy, an unresolved V gene accounts for under half, and the cause of the remainder is not known. Across this sample there are 89,000 or so clones, with 84% seen only once. The leading ten clones occupy around 6% of the sample. The sample consisted of PBMCs. These receptors all stem from a young woman in good health and CMV-seropositive.

The V gene is TRBV19, the J gene TRBJ2-7; a weak D match, TRBD2 (6 bases). Trimming pared 3 bases from V and 2 bases from J, leaving 23 bases between. CDR1 LNHDA and CDR2 SQIVND come from the germline V gene (reference sequence). The CDR3 has 18 amino acids. The CDR3 DNA is TGTGCCAGTAGTATGAGGCTACGGGGACCGGGGGTCGCCTACGAGCAGTACTTC. It codes for CASSMRLRGPGVAYEQYF.

This chain uses TRBV5-1 with TRBJ2-6, with D perhaps matching TRBD1 (6 bases). V shed 7 bases and J shed 0 bases, with 32 bases lying between them. Germline V lookup: CDR1 SGHRS, CDR2 YFSETQ. This CDR3 region has 22 residues. The CDR3 region has the DNA TGCGCCAGCGGCAAACACAGGGATTCGCCCTCAGCCCTCAGCTCTGGGGCCAACGTCCTGACTTTC. Translated, it gives CASGKHRDSPSALSSGANVLTF.

The chain recombines TRBV9 with TRBJ2-1; maybe TRBD2 (6 bases). There are 15 residues in the CDR3. V dropped 0 bases and J dropped 4 bases, with 11 bases sitting between them. Germline lookup yields CDR1 SGDLS and CDR2 YYNGEE. In nucleotides, the CDR3 is TGTGCCAGCAGCGTAGGCGCGGGGAAGTACAATGAGCAGTTCTTC. Amino acids: CASSVGAGKYNEQFF.

The chain couples TRBV10-2 to TRBJ1-1; the match to TRBD1 covers 11 bases. CDR3 size: 15 residues. V was clipped by 0 bases and J by 5 bases; unmatched bases: 2. Germline lookup yields CDR1 WSHSY and CDR2 SAAADI. The CDR3 coding sequence is TGCGCCAGCAGTGAGTCGGACAGGGGGCTGACTGAAGCTTTCTTT. This translates into CASSESDRGLTEAFF.

The chain joins TRBV4-1 to TRBJ2-7, with TRBD1 as a possible D gene (6 bases). V shed 3 bases and J shed 6 bases, with 15 bases lying between them. There are 14 residues in the CDR3. CDR1 is MGHRA and CDR2 is YSYEKL in the germline V gene. CDR3: CASSQVPGAGEQYF. DNA for the CDR3: TGCGCCAGCAGCCAGGTTCCAGGGGCCGGCGAGCAGTACTTC.

V is TRBV5-8 and J is TRBJ2-3, with 8 bases lining up with TRBD1. The CDR3 covers 14 residues. Looked up from germline, CDR1 is SGHTS and CDR2 is YDEGEE. After removal of 0 bases from V and 4 bases from J, the junction contained 1 base not matched to a gene. CDR3 bases: TGTGCCAGCAGCTTGGACAGGGGGGCAGATACGCAGTATTTT. This codes for CASSLDRGADTQYF.

The chain links TRBV28 to TRBJ2-7, with no clear D. The CDR3 spans 12 residues. Trimming pared 3 bases from V and 3 bases from J, leaving 6 bases between. Germline V CDR1 and CDR2: MDHEN, SYDVKM. The CDR3 sequence: CASSFQIYEQYF. CDR3 coding DNA: TGTGCCAGCAGTTTCCAGATCTACGAGCAGTACTTC.

This clone was counted a single time. This rearrangement joins TRBV4-2 to TRBJ2-2; weak D call: TRBD1 (5 bases). Germline CDR1 is LGHNA and CDR2 is YNFKEQ. The CDR3 spans 14 residues. V lost 6 bases and J 3 bases, leaving 11 bases between the germline ends. The CDR3 sequence is CASRTPGYTGELFF. CDR3 coding DNA: TGTGCCAGCAGAACTCCAGGGTACACCGGGGAGCTGTTTTTT.

This sequence joins TRBV28 and TRBJ1-5; D is perhaps TRBD1 (5 bases). The CDR3 extends over 16 amino acids. CDR1 is MDHEN, CDR2 SYDVKM, per germline. V was cut by 2 bases and J by 0 bases, with 11 bases left in between. CDR3 nucleotides: TGTGCCAGCAGTTTACTGCAGGGCTATAGCAATCAGCCCCAGCATTTT. Translation: CASSLLQGYSNQPQHF. The full variable domain, its missing parts supplied by reference TRBV28 and TRBJ1-5, is DVKVTQSSRYLVKRTGEKVFLECVQDMDHENMFWYRQDPGLGLRLIYFSYDVKMKEKGDIPEGYSVSREKKERFSLILESASTNQTSMYLCASSLLQGYSNQPQHFGDGTRLSIL.

The rearrangement joins TRBV6-1 to TRBJ1-2, with TRBD1 matching 7 bases. This CDR3 is built from 13 residues. Germline CDR1 is MNHNS and CDR2 is SASEGT. V was clipped by 8 bases and J by 6 bases; unmatched bases: 9. CDR3 coding DNA: TGTGCCAGCGCGGGCGGGCAGGGGGATGGCTACACCTTC. Translating gives CASAGGQGDGYTF.

V gene TRBV7-9 combines with J gene TRBJ1-5; 8 bases agree with TRBD1. The CDR3 totals 14 residues. V was clipped by 5 bases and J by 7 bases; unmatched bases: 7. Germline-derived CDR1 and CDR2 are SEHNR and FQNEAQ (reference sequence). CDR3 sequence reads: CASSQGQGWQPQHF. The CDR3 DNA is TGTGCCAGCAGCCAAGGACAGGGATGGCAGCCCCAGCATTTT.

CDR3 DNA sequence: TGTGCCAGCAGTGGAACAGGTCCGAATCAGCCCCAGCATTTT. Amino acids: CASSGTGPNQPQHF. The chain is built from TRBV25-1 and TRBJ1-5; tentative D call: TRBD1 (5 bases). The V end was cut by 4 bases, the J end by 4 bases, with 11 bases between. This CDR3 is 14 amino acids long. Germline V gene sequence: CDR1 MGHDK, CDR2 SYGVNS.

The CDR3 bases are TGTGCCAGCGGACAGAACAACTATGGCTACACCTTC. Its protein is CASGQNNYGYTF. The rearrangement uses TRBV19 and TRBJ1-2; tentatively, D is TRBD1 (6 bases). The CDR3 spans 12 residues. V lost 9 bases and J 2 bases, leaving 10 bases between the germline ends. Germline V gene sequence: CDR1 LNHDA, CDR2 SQIVND (reference sequence).

This clone was observed a single time. V usage is TRBV5-1 and J usage is TRBJ2-7, with TRBD2 matching over 13 bases. Trimming at V came to 8 bases and at J to 5 bases, leaving 10 bases not matched to a gene. Germline CDR1 reads SGHRS; CDR2 reads YFSETQ. The length of the CDR3 is 15 residues. The CDR3 protein is CASAETSGRAHEQYF. The CDR3 DNA sequence: TGCGCCAGTGCCGAAACTAGCGGGAGGGCCCACGAGCAGTACTTC.

The J gene is TRBJ2-5, the V gene TRBV6-1; 8 nucleotides align to TRBD2. CDR3 size: 15 residues. Germline CDR1 MNHNS, CDR2 SASEGT. V lost 0 bases, J lost 5 bases, and 5 bases stayed unmatched. DNA of the CDR3: TGTGCCAGCAGTGAAGCCGTGGTAGCGGGGGAGACCCAGTACTTC. It is translated as CASSEAVVAGETQYF.

V gene TRBV4-1 combines with J gene TRBJ2-7; maybe TRBD1 (6 bases). Trimming removed 0 bases at V and 5 bases at J, with 14 bases between. In germline, CDR1 is MGHRA, CDR2 YSYEKL. The CDR3 spans 15 residues. The CDR3 reads CASSQDSPAGDEQYF. CDR3 bases: TGCGCCAGCAGCCAAGATAGCCCTGCAGGGGACGAGCAGTACTTC.

DNA of the CDR3: TGTGCCAGCAGCCCCTTGTCTGGACAGGACCCGAACACCGGGGAGCTGTTTTTT. Translation: CASSPLSGQDPNTGELFF. This chain uses TRBV14 with TRBJ2-2, with TRBD1 matching over 7 bases. Trimming took 4 bases from V and 0 from J; bases not matched to a gene: 11. The V gene's germline CDR1 is SGHDN and CDR2 FVKESK. The CDR3 has 18 amino acids.

This clone was seen only once. This chain joins TRBV20-1 and TRBJ2-5; D unclear. V was trimmed by 5 bases and J by 4 bases, leaving 8 bases between them. The CDR3 runs to 11 residues. The germline gives CDR1 DFQATT, CDR2 SNEGSKA (reference sequence). CDR3 nucleotide sequence: TGCAGTGCTGAACATGGAGAGACCCAGTACTTC. This gives the protein CSAEHGETQYF.

A few counts support this clone. The same CDR3 also results from other DNA sequences found in this sample. The chain has TRBV5-4 and TRBJ1-4; no firm D call. The CDR3 has 13 amino acids. The germline CDR1 and CDR2 sequences are SGHNT and YYREEE (reference sequence). The V end was cut by 3 bases, the J end by 7 bases, with 10 bases between. CDR3: CASSYERAEKLFF. The CDR3 DNA follows: TGTGCCAGCAGCTACGAGCGGGCTGAAAAACTGTTTTTT.

This chain joins TRBV30 and TRBJ2-7; 8 positions match TRBD2. V shed 0 bases and J 7 bases; nucleotides not matched to a gene: 8. CDR3 length equals 14 residues. Looked up from germline, CDR1 is GTSNPN and CDR2 is SVGIG (reference sequence). The CDR3 loop is CAWSVKAGVGEQYF. In nucleotides, the CDR3 is TGTGCCTGGAGTGTAAAAGCGGGAGTCGGGGAGCAGTACTTC.

The J gene is TRBJ1-2, the V gene TRBV21-1. TRBV21-1 is termed a pseudogene. The CDR3 is made up of 14 amino acids. CDR3 DNA: TGTGCCAGCAGCAATTTCCGGCGGAACGATGGCTACACCTTC. Translated: CASSNFRRNDGYTF.

J is TRBJ2-7 and V is TRBV7-3; D not resolved. Trimming took off 0 bases at V and 7 bases at J, with 10 bases between the two ends. Germline-derived CDR1 and CDR2 are SGHTA and FQGTGA. The CDR3 consists of 13 residues. The CDR3, as DNA: TGTGCCAGCAGCTTAACCAGGTTAGAAGAGCAGTACTTC. Protein: CASSLTRLEEQYF. Full variable domain (remainder filled in from reference TRBV7-3 and TRBJ2-7): GAGVSQTPSNKVTEKGKYVELRCDPISGHTALYWYRQSLGQGPEFLIYFQGTGAADDSGLPNDRFFAVRPEGSVSTLKIQRTERGDSAVYLCASSLTRLEEQYFGPGTRLTVT.